The T cell receptor (beta chain) described here comes from a study of T cells in Graves' hyperthyroidism and ophthalmopathy. Broader study findings: Most thyroid-expanded clonotypes above 0.001 were also found in blood.

Deletions cut 5 bases from V and 0 bases from J, with 16 bases between. This CDR3 comprises 16 residues. Germline V lookup: CDR1 SEHNR, CDR2 FQNEAQ (reference sequence). This clonotype was seen only a few times. The antigen remains unidentified. Amplified regions were TCR beta CDR3 sequences from RNA transcripts. Researchers ran a first-round RT-PCR on the TCR CDR3 using the HTBI primer set. Via MiXCR, TCRdb re-called the multiplex PCR reads, giving one row per CDR3 protein. The table shows hundreds of thousands of distinct CDR3 sequences, with about 17% occurring only once. The chain is built from TRBV7-9 and TRBJ1-2, with a possible D match to TRBD1 (5 bases). The origin of this receptor is a woman between 45 and 65 years old with Graves' hyperthyroidism that later progressed to Graves' ophthalmopathy. The sequenced sample was blood. This CDR3 reads CASSDLVGETNYGYTF. In nucleotides, the CDR3 is TGTGCCAGCAGCGATCTAGTGGGGGAGACTAACTATGGCTACACCTTC.